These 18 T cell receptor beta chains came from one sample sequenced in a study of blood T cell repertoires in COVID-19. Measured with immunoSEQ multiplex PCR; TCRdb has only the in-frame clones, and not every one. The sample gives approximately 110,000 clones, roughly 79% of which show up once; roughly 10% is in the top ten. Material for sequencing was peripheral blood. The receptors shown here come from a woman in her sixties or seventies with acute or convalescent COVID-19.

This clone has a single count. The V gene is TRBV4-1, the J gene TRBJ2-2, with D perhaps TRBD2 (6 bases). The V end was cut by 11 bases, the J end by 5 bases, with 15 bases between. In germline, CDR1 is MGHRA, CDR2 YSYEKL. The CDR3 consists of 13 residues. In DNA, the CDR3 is TGCGCCGCGGGACCCGAGGCGACCGGGGAGCTGTTTTTT. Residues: CAAGPEATGELFF.

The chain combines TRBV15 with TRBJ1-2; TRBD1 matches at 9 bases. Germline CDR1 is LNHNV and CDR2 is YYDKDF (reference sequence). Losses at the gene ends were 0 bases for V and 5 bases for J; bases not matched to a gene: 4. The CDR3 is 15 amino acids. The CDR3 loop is CATSRDLDRGYGYTF. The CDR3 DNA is TGTGCCACCAGCAGAGATCTGGACAGGGGTTATGGCTACACCTTC.

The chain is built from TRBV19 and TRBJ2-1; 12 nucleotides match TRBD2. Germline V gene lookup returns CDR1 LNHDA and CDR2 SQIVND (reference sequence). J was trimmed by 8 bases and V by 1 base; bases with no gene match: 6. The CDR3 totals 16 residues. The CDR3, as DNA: TGTGCCAGTAGTATAGTTCCTAGCGGGAGGGCGCATGAGCAGTTCTTC. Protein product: CASSIVPSGRAHEQFF.

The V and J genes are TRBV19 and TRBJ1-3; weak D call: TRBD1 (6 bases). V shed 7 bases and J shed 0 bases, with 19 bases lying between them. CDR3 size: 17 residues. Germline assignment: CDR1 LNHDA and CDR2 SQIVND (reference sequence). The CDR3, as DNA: TGTGCCAGTAACGGACAGAAATCTCTCTACTCTGGAAACACCATATATTTT. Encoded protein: CASNGQKSLYSGNTIYF.

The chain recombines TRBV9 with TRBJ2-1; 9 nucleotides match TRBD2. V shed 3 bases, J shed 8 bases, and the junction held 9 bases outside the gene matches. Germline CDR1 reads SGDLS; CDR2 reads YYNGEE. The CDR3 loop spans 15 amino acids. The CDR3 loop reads CASSDSGRSSDEQFF. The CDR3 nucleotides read TGTGCCAGCAGCGACAGCGGGAGGTCCTCGGATGAGCAGTTCTTC.

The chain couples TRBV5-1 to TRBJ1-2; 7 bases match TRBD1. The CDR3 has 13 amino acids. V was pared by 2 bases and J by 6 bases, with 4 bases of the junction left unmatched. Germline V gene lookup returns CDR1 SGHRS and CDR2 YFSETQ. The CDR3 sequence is CASSFEGADGYTF. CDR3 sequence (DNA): TGCGCCAGCAGCTTCGAGGGGGCCGATGGCTACACCTTC. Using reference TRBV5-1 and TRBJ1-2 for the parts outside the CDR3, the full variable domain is KAGVTQTPRYLIKTRGQQVTLSCSPISGHRSVSWYQQTPGQGLQFLFEYFSETQRNKGNFPGRFSGRQFSNSRSEMNVSTLELGDSALYLCASSFEGADGYTFGSGTRLTVV.

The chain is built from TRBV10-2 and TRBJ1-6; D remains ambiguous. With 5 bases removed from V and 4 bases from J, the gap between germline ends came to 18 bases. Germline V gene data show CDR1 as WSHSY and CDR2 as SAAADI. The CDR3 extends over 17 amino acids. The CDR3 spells CASSQTSEAGYNSPLHF. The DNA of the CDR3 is TGCGCCAGCAGTCAGACTTCAGAGGCGGGTTATAATTCACCCCTCCACTTT.

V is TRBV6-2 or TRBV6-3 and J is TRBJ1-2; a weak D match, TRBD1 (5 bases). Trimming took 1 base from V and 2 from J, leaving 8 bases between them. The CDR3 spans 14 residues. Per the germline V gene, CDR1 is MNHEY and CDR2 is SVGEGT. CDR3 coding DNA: TGTGCCAGCAGTTACTTCGGGGGGAACTATGGCTACACCTTC. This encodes CASSYFGGNYGYTF.

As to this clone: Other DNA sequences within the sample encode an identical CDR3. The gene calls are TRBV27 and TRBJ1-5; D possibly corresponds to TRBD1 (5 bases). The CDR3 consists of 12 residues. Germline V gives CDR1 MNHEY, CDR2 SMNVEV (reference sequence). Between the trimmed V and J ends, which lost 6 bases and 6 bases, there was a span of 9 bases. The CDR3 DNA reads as TGTGCCAGCAGCCCTAGGGGTCAGCCCCAGCATTTT. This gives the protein CASSPRGQPQHF.

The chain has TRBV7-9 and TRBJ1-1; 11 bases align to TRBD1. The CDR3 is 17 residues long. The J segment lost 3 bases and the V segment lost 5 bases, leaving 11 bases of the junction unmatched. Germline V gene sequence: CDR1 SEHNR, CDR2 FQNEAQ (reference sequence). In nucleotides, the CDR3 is TGTGCCAGCAGCCCTTGGACAGGGGGCGCTTTAGACACTGAAGCTTTCTTT. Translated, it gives CASSPWTGGALDTEAFF. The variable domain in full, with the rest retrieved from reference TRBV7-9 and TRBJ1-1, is DTGVSQNPRHKITKRGQNVTFRCDPISEHNRLYWYRQTLGQGPEFLTYFQNEAQLEKSRLLSDRFSAERPKGSFSTLEIQRTEQGDSAMYLCASSPWTGGALDTEAFFGQGTRLTVV.

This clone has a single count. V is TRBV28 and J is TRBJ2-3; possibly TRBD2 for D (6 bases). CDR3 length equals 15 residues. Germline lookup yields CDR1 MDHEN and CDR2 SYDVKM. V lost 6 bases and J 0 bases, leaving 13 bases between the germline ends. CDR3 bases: TGTGCCAGCAGCCCCGGGACTTTTAGCACAGATACGCAGTATTTT. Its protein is CASSPGTFSTDTQYF. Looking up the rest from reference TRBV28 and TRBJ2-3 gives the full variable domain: DVKVTQSSRYLVKRTGEKVFLECVQDMDHENMFWYRQDPGLGLRLIYFSYDVKMKEKGDIPEGYSVSREKKERFSLILESASTNQTSMYLCASSPGTFSTDTQYFGPGTRLTVL.

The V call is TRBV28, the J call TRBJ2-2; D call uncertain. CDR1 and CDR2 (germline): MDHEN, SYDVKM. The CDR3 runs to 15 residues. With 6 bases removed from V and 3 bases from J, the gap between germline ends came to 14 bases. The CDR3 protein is CASSFEYPYTGELFF. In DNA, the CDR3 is TGTGCCAGCAGCTTCGAGTACCCGTACACCGGGGAGCTGTTTTTT.

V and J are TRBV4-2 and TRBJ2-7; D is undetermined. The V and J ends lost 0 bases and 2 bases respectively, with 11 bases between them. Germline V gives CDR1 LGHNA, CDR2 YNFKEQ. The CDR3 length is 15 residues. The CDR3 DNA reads TGTGCCAGCAGCCAAGATAGCTCAGCAACCTACGAGCAGTACTTC. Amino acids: CASSQDSSATYEQYF.

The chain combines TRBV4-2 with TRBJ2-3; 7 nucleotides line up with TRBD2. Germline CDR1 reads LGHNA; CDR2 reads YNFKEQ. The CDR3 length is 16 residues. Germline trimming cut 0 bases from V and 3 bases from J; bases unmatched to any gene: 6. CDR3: CASSQEEGRGTDTQYF. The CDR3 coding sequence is TGTGCCAGCAGCCAAGAAGAGGGGCGGGGGACAGATACGCAGTATTTT.

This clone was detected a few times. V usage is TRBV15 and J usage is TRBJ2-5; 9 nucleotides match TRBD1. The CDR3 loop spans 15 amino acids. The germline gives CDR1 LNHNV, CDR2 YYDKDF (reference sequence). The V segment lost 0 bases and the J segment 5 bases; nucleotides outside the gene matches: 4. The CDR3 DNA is TGTGCCACCAGCAGAGATTTCGGGACAGGGGAGACCCAGTACTTC. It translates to CATSRDFGTGETQYF.

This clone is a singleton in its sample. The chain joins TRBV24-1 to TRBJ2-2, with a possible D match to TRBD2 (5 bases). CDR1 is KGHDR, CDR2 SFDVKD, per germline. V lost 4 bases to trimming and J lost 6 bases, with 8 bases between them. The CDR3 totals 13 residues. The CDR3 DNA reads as TGTGCCACCAGTGAAGACTATGCCGGGGAGCTGTTTTTT. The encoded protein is CATSEDYAGELFF.

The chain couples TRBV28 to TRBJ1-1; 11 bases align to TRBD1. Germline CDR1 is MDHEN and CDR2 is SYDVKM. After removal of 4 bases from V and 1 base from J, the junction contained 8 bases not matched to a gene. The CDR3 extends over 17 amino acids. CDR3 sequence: CASSWGQGVMENTEAFF. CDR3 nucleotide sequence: TGTGCCAGCAGTTGGGGACAGGGGGTAATGGAGAACACTGAAGCTTTCTTT.

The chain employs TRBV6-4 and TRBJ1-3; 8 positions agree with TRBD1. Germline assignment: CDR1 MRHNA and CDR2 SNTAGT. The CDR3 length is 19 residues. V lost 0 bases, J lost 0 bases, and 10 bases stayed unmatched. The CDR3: CASSDSGQENASSGNTIYF. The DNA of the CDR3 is TGTGCCAGCAGTGACTCGGGACAGGAAAACGCGAGCTCTGGAAACACCATATATTTT.